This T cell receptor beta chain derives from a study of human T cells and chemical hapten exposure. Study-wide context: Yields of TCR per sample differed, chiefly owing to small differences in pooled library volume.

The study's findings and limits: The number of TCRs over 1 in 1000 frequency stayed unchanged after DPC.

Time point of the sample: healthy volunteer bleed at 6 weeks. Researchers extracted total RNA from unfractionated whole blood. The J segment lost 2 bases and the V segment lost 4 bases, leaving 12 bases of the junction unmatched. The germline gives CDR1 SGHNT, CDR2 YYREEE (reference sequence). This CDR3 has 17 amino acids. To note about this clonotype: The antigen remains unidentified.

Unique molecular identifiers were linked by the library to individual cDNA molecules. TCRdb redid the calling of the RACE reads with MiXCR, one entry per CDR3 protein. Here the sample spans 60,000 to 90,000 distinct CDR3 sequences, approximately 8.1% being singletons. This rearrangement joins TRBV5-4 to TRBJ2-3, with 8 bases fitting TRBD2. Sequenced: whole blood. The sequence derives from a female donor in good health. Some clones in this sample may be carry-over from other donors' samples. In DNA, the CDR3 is TGTGCCAGCAGCGCAGAGCTAGCTAGCGGGCCCACAGATACGCAGTATTTT. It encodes CASSAELASGPTDTQYF.